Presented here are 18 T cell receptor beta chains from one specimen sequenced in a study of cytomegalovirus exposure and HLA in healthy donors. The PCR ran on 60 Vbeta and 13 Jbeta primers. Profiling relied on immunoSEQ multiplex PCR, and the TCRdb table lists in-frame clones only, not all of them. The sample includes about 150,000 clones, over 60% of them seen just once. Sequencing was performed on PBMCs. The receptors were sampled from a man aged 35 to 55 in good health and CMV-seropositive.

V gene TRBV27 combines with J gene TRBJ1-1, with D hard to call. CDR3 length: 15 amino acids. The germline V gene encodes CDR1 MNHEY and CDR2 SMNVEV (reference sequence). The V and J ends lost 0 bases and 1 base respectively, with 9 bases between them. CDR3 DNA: TGTGCCAGCAGTTTATCGGTCAGGCCGAACACTGAAGCTTTCTTT. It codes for CASSLSVRPNTEAFF.

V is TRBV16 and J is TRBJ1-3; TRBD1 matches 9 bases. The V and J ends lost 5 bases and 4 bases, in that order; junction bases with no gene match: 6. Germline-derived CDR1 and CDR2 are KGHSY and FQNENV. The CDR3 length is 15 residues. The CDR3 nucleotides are TGTGCCAGCAGCTCGGACAGGGGCCCAGGAAACACCATATATTTT. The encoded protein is CASSSDRGPGNTIYF.

The CDR3 DNA follows: TGCGCCAGCAGCCAAGAGGTGGCAGGCGGGCGATCTGGCTACACCTTC. This gives the protein CASSQEVAGGRSGYTF. The chain is built from TRBV4-3 and TRBJ1-2; D remains ambiguous. CDR1 and CDR2 (germline): LGHNA, YSLEER. V lost 0 bases and J 7 bases, leaving 18 bases between the germline ends. The CDR3 runs 16 residues.

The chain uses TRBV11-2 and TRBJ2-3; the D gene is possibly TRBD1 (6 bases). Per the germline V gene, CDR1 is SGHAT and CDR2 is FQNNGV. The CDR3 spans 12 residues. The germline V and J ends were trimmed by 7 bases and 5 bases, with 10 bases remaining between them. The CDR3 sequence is CASTNRVDTQYF. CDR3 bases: TGTGCCAGCACCAACAGGGTAGATACGCAGTATTTT.

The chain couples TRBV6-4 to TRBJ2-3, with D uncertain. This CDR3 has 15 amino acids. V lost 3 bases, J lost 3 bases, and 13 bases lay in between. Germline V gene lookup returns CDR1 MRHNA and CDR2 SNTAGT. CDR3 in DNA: TGTGCCAGCAGTGAATCGGGTATCCCGACAGATACGCAGTATTTT. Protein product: CASSESGIPTDTQYF.

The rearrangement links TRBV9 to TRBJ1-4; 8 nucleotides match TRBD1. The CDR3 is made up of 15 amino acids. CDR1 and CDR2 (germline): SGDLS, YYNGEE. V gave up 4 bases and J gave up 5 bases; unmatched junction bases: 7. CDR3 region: CASSFQTGVNEKLFF. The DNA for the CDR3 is TGTGCCAGCAGCTTCCAGACAGGGGTAAATGAAAAACTGTTTTTT.

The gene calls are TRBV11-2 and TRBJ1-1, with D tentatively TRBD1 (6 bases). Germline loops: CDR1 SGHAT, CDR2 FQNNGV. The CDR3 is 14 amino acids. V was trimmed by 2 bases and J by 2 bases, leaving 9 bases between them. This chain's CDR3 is CASSLRTANTEAFF. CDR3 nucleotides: TGTGCCAGCAGCTTAAGGACAGCTAACACTGAAGCTTTCTTT.

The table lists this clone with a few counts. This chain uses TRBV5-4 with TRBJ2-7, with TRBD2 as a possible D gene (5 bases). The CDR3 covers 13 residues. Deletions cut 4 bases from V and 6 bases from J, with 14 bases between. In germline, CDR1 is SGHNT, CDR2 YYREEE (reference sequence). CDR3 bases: TGTGCCAGCAGCCCAGACCTCCGGGGCGAGCAGTACTTC. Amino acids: CASSPDLRGEQYF. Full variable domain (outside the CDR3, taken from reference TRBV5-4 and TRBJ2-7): ETGVTQSPTHLIKTRGQQVTLRCSSQSGHNTVSWYQQALGQGPQFIFQYYREEENGRGNFPPRFSGLQFPNYSSELNVNALELDDSALYLCASSPDLRGEQYFGPGTRLTVT.

CDR3 residues: CASSFGTYGLYEQYF. The CDR3 DNA follows: TGTGCCAGCAGCTTTGGGACTTACGGACTCTACGAGCAGTACTTC. V usage is TRBV5-4 and J usage is TRBJ2-7, with D perhaps TRBD2 (6 bases). Per germline, CDR1 SGHNT and CDR2 YYREEE (reference sequence). Trimming took 2 bases from V and 3 from J, leaving 15 bases between them. This CDR3 region has 15 residues. The full variable domain, rest sourced from reference TRBV5-4 and TRBJ2-7, is ETGVTQSPTHLIKTRGQQVTLRCSSQSGHNTVSWYQQALGQGPQFIFQYYREEENGRGNFPPRFSGLQFPNYSSELNVNALELDDSALYLCASSFGTYGLYEQYFGPGTRLTVT.

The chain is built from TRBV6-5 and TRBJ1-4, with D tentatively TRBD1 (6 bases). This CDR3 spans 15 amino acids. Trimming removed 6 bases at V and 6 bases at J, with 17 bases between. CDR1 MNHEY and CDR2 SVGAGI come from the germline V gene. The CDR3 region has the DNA TGTGCCAGCAGACTAGGGGGTAGGGGAGATGAAAAACTGTTTTTT. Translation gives CASRLGGRGDEKLFF.

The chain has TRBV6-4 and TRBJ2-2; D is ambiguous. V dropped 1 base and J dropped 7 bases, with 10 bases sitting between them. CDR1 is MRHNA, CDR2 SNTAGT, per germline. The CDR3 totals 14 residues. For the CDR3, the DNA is TGTGCCAGCAGTGACTTCCTCTTCGTCGGGGAGCTGTTTTTT. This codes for CASSDFLFVGELFF.

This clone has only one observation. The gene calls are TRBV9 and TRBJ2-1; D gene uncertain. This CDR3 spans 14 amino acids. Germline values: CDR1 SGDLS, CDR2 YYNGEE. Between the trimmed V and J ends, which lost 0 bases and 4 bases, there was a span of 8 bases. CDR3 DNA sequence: TGTGCCAGCAGCGTAGACACACTATACAATGAGCAGTTCTTC. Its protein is CASSVDTLYNEQFF.

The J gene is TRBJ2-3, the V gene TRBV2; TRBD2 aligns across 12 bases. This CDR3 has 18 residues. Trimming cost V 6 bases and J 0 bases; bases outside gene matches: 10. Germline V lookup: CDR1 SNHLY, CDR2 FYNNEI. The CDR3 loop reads CASRWGLAGGPSTDTQYF. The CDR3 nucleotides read TGTGCCAGCAGATGGGGGCTAGCGGGAGGGCCTAGCACAGATACGCAGTATTTT.

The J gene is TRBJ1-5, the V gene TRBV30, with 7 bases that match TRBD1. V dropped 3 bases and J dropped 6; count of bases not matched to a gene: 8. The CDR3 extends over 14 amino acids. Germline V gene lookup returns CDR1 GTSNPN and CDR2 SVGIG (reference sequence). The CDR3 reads CAWSRGDRSQPQHF. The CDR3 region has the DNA TGTGCCTGGAGCAGAGGGGACAGAAGTCAGCCCCAGCATTTT.

The CDR3 DNA reads TGTGCCAGTAGCACTTCCGGGACAGGGATGTACGAGCAGTACTTC. It specifies CASSTSGTGMYEQYF. J is TRBJ2-7 and V is TRBV19; 9 nucleotides agree with TRBD1. With 6 bases clipped from V and 4 bases from J, the junction kept 10 bases outside the gene matches. Germline V gene lookup returns CDR1 LNHDA and CDR2 SQIVND (reference sequence). This CDR3 comprises 15 residues.

The CDR3 bases are TGTGCCAGCAATCTAGGGGAGGGGGTTTATAGCAATCAGCCCCAGCATTTT. Amino acids: CASNLGEGVYSNQPQHF. The chain joins TRBV28 to TRBJ1-5; D possibly corresponds to TRBD1 (6 bases). Germline CDR1 and CDR2: MDHEN and SYDVKM. The CDR3 length is 17 residues. V lost 7 bases and J 0 bases, leaving 19 bases between the germline ends.

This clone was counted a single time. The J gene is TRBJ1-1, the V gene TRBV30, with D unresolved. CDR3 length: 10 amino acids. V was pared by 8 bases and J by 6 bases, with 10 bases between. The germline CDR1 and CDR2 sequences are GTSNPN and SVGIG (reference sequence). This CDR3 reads CAGSPPEAFF. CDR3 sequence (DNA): TGTGCCGGCTCGCCGCCTGAAGCTTTCTTT. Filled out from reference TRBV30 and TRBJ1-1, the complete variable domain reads SQTIHQWPATLVQPVGSPLSLECTVEGTSNPNLYWYRQAAGRGLQLLFYSVGIGQISSEVPQNLSASRPQDRQFILSSKKLLLSDSGFYLCAGSPPEAFFGQGTRLTVV.

CDR3 DNA sequence: TGTGCCAGCAGCCCTACGGGAAGCGGGAAATACGAGCAGTACTTC. Encoded protein: CASSPTGSGKYEQYF. J is TRBJ2-7 and V is TRBV14; 7 nucleotides match TRBD2. This CDR3 is built from 15 residues. Germline-derived CDR1 and CDR2 are SGHDN and FVKESK. V trimming: 4 bases; J trimming: 4 bases; junction bases outside the gene matches: 10.